Presented here are 23 T cell receptor beta chains from one specimen sequenced in a study of blood T cell repertoires in COVID-19. The repertoire was sequenced with immunoSEQ multiplex PCR; TCRdb's copy has only in-frame clones and lacks some. The data contain fewer than 250,000 clones, 80% to 90% of them seen just once; the ten biggest clones take up 3.5% to 4%. The material sequenced was PBMCs or T cells enriched from blood (not recorded which). All receptors derive from a woman aged 40 to 50 with acute COVID-19.

The rearrangement links TRBV25-1 to TRBJ2-3, with D possibly TRBD1 on 5 matching bases. Germline CDR1 MGHDK, CDR2 SYGVNS. Trimming took off 3 bases at V and 6 bases at J, with 16 bases between the two ends. CDR3 length equals 15 residues. CDR3 sequence reads: CASSEGPLGLDTQYF. The CDR3 DNA reads as TGTGCCAGCAGTGAGGGGCCCCTGGGTCTGGATACGCAGTATTTT.

The table lists this clone with a count of one. This chain joins TRBV28 and TRBJ1-1; D unresolved. Germline lookup yields CDR1 MDHEN and CDR2 SYDVKM. Trimming removed 1 base from V and 4 bases from J, with 13 bases in between. The CDR3 extends over 15 amino acids. The CDR3 DNA follows: TGTGCCAGCAGTTTATCCCGGCCCCGGGGCACTGAAGCTTTCTTT. Residues: CASSLSRPRGTEAFF. The full variable domain, completed using reference TRBV28 and TRBJ1-1, is DVKVTQSSRYLVKRTGEKVFLECVQDMDHENMFWYRQDPGLGLRLIYFSYDVKMKEKGDIPEGYSVSREKKERFSLILESASTNQTSMYLCASSLSRPRGTEAFFGQGTRLTVV.

The rearrangement links TRBV3-1 (or the pseudogene TRBV3-2) to TRBJ2-1, with D possibly being TRBD2 (5 bases). The CDR3 is 15 residues long. In germline, CDR1 is LGHDT, CDR2 YNNKEL (reference sequence). The V end lost 0 bases, the J end lost 0 bases, and 6 bases lay between the germline ends. CDR3 nucleotide sequence: TGTGCCAGCAGCCAAGAGGGGAGCTCCTACAATGAGCAGTTCTTC. Protein: CASSQEGSSYNEQFF.

This sequence joins TRBV19 and TRBJ1-1; unclear D gene. The CDR3 contains 14 residues. Germline-derived CDR1 and CDR2 are LNHDA and SQIVND (reference sequence). Trimming took off 2 bases at V and 7 bases at J, with 14 bases between the two ends. The CDR3 loop is CASSILWAASEAFF. The CDR3 DNA is TGTGCCAGTAGTATATTGTGGGCAGCAAGTGAAGCTTTCTTT.

The genes are TRBV28 and TRBJ1-5; TRBD1 agrees at 9 bases. The V and J ends lost 5 bases and 1 base, in that order; junction bases with no gene match: 12. This CDR3 spans 18 amino acids. Germline CDR1 is MDHEN and CDR2 is SYDVKM. The CDR3 reads CASSPGTGSRGSNQPQHF. The CDR3 DNA reads TGTGCCAGCAGTCCCGGGACAGGGAGTCGGGGAAGCAATCAGCCCCAGCATTTT. The full variable domain, with the rest looked up from reference TRBV28 and TRBJ1-5, is DVKVTQSSRYLVKRTGEKVFLECVQDMDHENMFWYRQDPGLGLRLIYFSYDVKMKEKGDIPEGYSVSREKKERFSLILESASTNQTSMYLCASSPGTGSRGSNQPQHFGDGTRLSIL.

This chain connects TRBV5-1 to TRBJ1-2; no definite D call. Trimming stripped 0 bases from V and 0 bases from J, with 6 bases between. Germline-derived CDR1 and CDR2 are SGHRS and YFSETQ. The CDR3 is 14 residues long. The CDR3 loop reads CASSLGEANYGYTF. Written as DNA, the CDR3 is TGCGCCAGCAGCTTGGGAGAGGCTAACTATGGCTACACCTTC.

The chain has TRBV20-1 and TRBJ1-1, with a possible D match to TRBD1 (6 bases). Deletions cut 7 bases from V and 8 bases from J, with 11 bases between. The CDR3 sequence is 10 residues long. CDR1 is DFQATT, CDR2 SNEGSKA, per germline (reference sequence). This chain's CDR3 is CSVQTGEAFF. The CDR3, as DNA: TGCAGTGTTCAAACAGGGGAAGCTTTCTTT.

J is TRBJ2-7 and V is TRBV28, with 7 bases matching TRBD1. This CDR3 is 15 amino acids long. The germline gives CDR1 MDHEN, CDR2 SYDVKM. Trimming removed 6 bases from V and 2 bases from J; junction bases left unmatched: 10. Here the CDR3 DNA reads TGTGCCAGCAGCTCTCCTGGGACAGCCGCCTACGAGCAGTACTTC. Its translation is CASSSPGTAAYEQYF.

The chain links TRBV12-3 or TRBV12-4 to TRBJ1-1; tentatively, D is TRBD1 (6 bases). V was shortened by 5 bases and J by 4 bases, with 8 bases between the two germline ends. This CDR3 has 12 residues. This CDR3 reads CASSPDSTEAFF. The CDR3 DNA is TGTGCCAGCAGTCCGGACAGCACTGAAGCTTTCTTT.

The chain links TRBV29-1 to TRBJ2-4, with D uncertain. The CDR3 extends over 11 amino acids. The germline V gene has CDR1 SQVTM and CDR2 ANQGSEA. V was shortened by 1 base and J by 6 bases, with 4 bases between the two germline ends. CDR3 region: CSVEALNIQYF. The CDR3 DNA reads as TGCAGCGTTGAAGCCTTAAACATTCAGTACTTC.

J is TRBJ1-6 and V is TRBV14, with 8 bases fitting TRBD1. This CDR3 region has 17 residues. Germline V gene sequence: CDR1 SGHDN, CDR2 FVKESK. The junction had 4 bases not matched to a gene; V was cut back by 3 bases and J by 0 bases. The CDR3 is CASSQRQGSSYNSPLHF. Written as DNA, the CDR3 is TGTGCCAGCAGCCAGCGACAGGGGAGCTCCTATAATTCACCCCTCCACTTT.

This chain links TRBV7-6 with TRBJ2-7, with a possible D match to TRBD2 (7 bases). This CDR3 region has 14 residues. With 0 bases removed from V and 5 bases from J, the gap between germline ends came to 11 bases. CDR1 SGHVS and CDR2 FNYEAQ come from the germline V gene. This CDR3 reads CASSLAGGQDEQYF. The CDR3 nucleotides read TGTGCCAGCAGCTTAGCGGGGGGGCAGGACGAGCAGTACTTC. Combining the CDR3 with reference TRBV7-6 and TRBJ2-7 gives the whole variable domain GAGVSQSPRYKVTKRGQDVALRCDPISGHVSLYWYRQALGQGPEFLTYFNYEAQQDKSGLPNDRFSAERPEGSISTLTIQRTEQRDSAMYRCASSLAGGQDEQYFGPGTRLTVT.

The chain combines TRBV7-6 with TRBJ2-5; D ambiguous. The CDR3 has 14 amino acids. CDR1 SGHVS and CDR2 FNYEAQ come from the germline V gene. Trimming removed 5 bases at V and 4 bases at J, with 14 bases between. The CDR3 here is CASSLYRPRETQYF. In DNA, the CDR3 is TGTGCCAGCAGCCTATACAGACCGAGAGAGACCCAGTACTTC.

V gene TRBV9 combines with J gene TRBJ1-2; possibly TRBD1 for D (6 bases). The V and J ends lost 0 bases and 8 bases respectively, with 11 bases between them. The length of the CDR3 is 13 residues. Germline lookup yields CDR1 SGDLS and CDR2 YYNGEE. This CDR3 is CASSVAPGTGYTF. The CDR3 region has the DNA TGTGCCAGCAGCGTAGCACCAGGGACAGGCTACACCTTC.

V and J are TRBV28 and TRBJ1-1; 12 bases fit TRBD1. With 3 bases clipped from V and 12 bases from J, the junction kept 14 bases outside the gene matches. This CDR3 region has 16 residues. Looked up from germline, CDR1 is MDHEN and CDR2 is SYDVKM. Written as DNA, the CDR3 is TGTGCCAGCAGTTTTCCGGGACAGGGGGCTCCAACGAAACCTTTCTTT. Protein: CASSFPGQGAPTKPFF. Full variable domain (rest looked up from reference TRBV28 and TRBJ1-1): DVKVTQSSRYLVKRTGEKVFLECVQDMDHENMFWYRQDPGLGLRLIYFSYDVKMKEKGDIPEGYSVSREKKERFSLILESASTNQTSMYLCASSFPGQGAPTKPFFGQGTRLTVV.

The J gene is TRBJ1-3, the V gene TRBV28; TRBD1 aligns across 7 bases. V lost 1 base and J lost 0; bases outside the gene matches: 6. The germline V gene has CDR1 MDHEN and CDR2 SYDVKM. CDR3 length: 17 amino acids. The CDR3 region is CASSLLDRLYSGNTIYF. In nucleotides, the CDR3 is TGTGCCAGCAGTTTATTGGACAGGCTATACTCTGGAAACACCATATATTTT. Full variable domain (missing parts from reference TRBV28 and TRBJ1-3): DVKVTQSSRYLVKRTGEKVFLECVQDMDHENMFWYRQDPGLGLRLIYFSYDVKMKEKGDIPEGYSVSREKKERFSLILESASTNQTSMYLCASSLLDRLYSGNTIYFGEGSWLTVV.

This clone was seen only once. This chain uses TRBV11-3 with TRBJ1-1; D perhaps matches TRBD1 (5 bases). With 2 bases removed from V and 3 bases from J, the gap between germline ends came to 10 bases. The CDR3 is 14 amino acids. Germline V lookup: CDR1 SGHNT, CDR2 YENEEA. DNA for the CDR3: TGTGCCAGCAGCTTACAGGGTAAGGACACTGAAGCTTTCTTT. It encodes CASSLQGKDTEAFF.

The chain has TRBV9 and TRBJ2-7, with D hard to call. CDR3 length equals 15 residues. Germline V gene lookup returns CDR1 SGDLS and CDR2 YYNGEE. V was trimmed by 0 bases and J by 4 bases, leaving 14 bases between them. DNA of the CDR3: TGTGCCAGCAGCGTAGCTGGCCAGGAAACGTACGAGCAGTACTTC. Translating it yields CASSVAGQETYEQYF.

This clone was seen once. This sequence joins TRBV14 and TRBJ2-1; TRBD2 aligns across 10 bases. This CDR3 has 16 amino acids. Germline V gene lookup returns CDR1 SGHDN and CDR2 FVKESK. V gave up 3 bases and J gave up 7 bases; unmatched junction bases: 9. The CDR3 loop is CASSHPTSGLANEQFF. For the CDR3, the DNA is TGTGCCAGCAGCCACCCGACTAGCGGGTTAGCAAATGAGCAGTTCTTC.

CDR3 in DNA: TGTGCCAGCAGCGCACGACAGGGCAACTATGGCTACACCTTC. Translating it yields CASSARQGNYGYTF. The chain combines TRBV7-2 with TRBJ1-2; TRBD1 aligns across 7 bases. The germline V gene has CDR1 SGHTA and CDR2 FQGNSA. The V gene end was trimmed by 5 bases and the J gene end by 2 bases; junction bases not matched to a gene: 5. CDR3 length equals 14 residues.

The genes are TRBV11-1 and TRBJ2-1; TRBD1 might be the D (7 bases). This CDR3 spans 13 amino acids. Germline CDR1 and CDR2: SGHAT and FQDESV (reference sequence). V was clipped by 5 bases and J by 9 bases, with 14 bases between them. The CDR3 is CASSIAQGGEQFF. CDR3 DNA sequence: TGTGCCAGCAGCATCGCTCAGGGGGGTGAGCAGTTCTTC.

V gene TRBV2 combines with J gene TRBJ1-5, with D maybe TRBD1 (5 bases). V lost 1 base to trimming and J lost 0 bases, with 10 bases between them. Germline lookup yields CDR1 SNHLY and CDR2 FYNNEI. The CDR3 sequence is 16 residues long. DNA for the CDR3: TGTGCCAGCAGTGAAGTGGAGGGGTATAGCAATCAGCCCCAGCATTTT. This sequence encodes CASSEVEGYSNQPQHF. Combining the CDR3 with reference TRBV2 and TRBJ1-5 gives the whole variable domain EPEVTQTPSHQVTQMGQEVILRCVPISNHLYFYWYRQILGQKVEFLVSFYNNEISEKSEIFDDQFSVERPDGSNFTLKIRSTKLEDSAMYFCASSEVEGYSNQPQHFGDGTRLSIL.

The chain is built from TRBV14 and TRBJ1-6; TRBD1 might be the D (6 bases). The CDR3 totals 15 residues. In germline, CDR1 is SGHDN, CDR2 FVKESK. Between the trimmed V and J ends, which lost 5 bases and 5 bases, there was a span of 13 bases. The CDR3, as DNA: TGTGCCAGCAGCACAACCGGGACAAATAATTCACCCCTCCACTTT. As protein: CASSTTGTNNSPLHF. Full variable domain (outside the CDR3, taken from reference TRBV14 and TRBJ1-6): EAGVTQFPSHSVIEKGQTVTLRCDPISGHDNLYWYRRVMGKEIKFLLHFVKESKQDESGMPNNRFLAERTGGTYSTLKVQPAELEDSGVYFCASSTTGTNNSPLHFGNGTRLTVT.